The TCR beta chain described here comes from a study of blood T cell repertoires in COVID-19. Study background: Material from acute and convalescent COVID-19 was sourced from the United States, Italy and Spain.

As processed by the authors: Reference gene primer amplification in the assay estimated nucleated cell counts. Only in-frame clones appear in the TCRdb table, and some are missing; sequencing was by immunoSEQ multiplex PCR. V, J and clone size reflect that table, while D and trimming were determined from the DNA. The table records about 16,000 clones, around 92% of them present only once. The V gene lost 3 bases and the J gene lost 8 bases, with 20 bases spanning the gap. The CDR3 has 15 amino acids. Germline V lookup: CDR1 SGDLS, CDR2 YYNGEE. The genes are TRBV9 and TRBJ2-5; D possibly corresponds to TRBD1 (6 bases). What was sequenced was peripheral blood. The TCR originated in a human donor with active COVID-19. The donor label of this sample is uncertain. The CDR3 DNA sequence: TGTGCCAGCAGCGCAGGGGACCGAGGGATCGCAACCCAGTACTTC. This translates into CASSAGDRGIATQYF.